Sequencing of this T cell receptor (beta chain) was carried out in a study of shared clonotypes between healthy human individuals. To note about this clone: Antigen specificity is unknown.

General study findings and limits: Non-shared clonotypes displayed generation probabilities falling below those of clonotypes present in all four donors.

CDR1 LNHNV and CDR2 YYDKDF come from the germline V gene (reference sequence). V dropped 3 bases and J dropped 2 bases, with 16 bases sitting between them. The CDR3 covers 16 residues. Assay used: immunoSEQ multiplex PCR; TCRdb lists only in-frame clones, some missing. The sample has approximately 1.5 million clones, approximately 98% seen once. Material: naive CD4+ T cells sorted from blood. Documented subset: CD45RA+ positively selected. The chain is built from TRBV15 and TRBJ2-5; tentative D call: TRBD2 (6 bases). The clonotype originates from a young man in good health. CDR3 amino acids: CATSRARLVIQETQYF. The CDR3, as DNA: TGTGCCACCAGCAGGGCCCGACTAGTAATACAAGAGACCCAGTACTTC. Supplemented by reference TRBV15 and TRBJ2-5, the full variable domain reads DAMVIQNPRYQVTQFGKPVTLSCSQTLNHNVMYWYQQKSSQAPKLLFHYYDKDFNNEADTPDNFQSRRPNTSFCFLDIRSPGLGDTAMYLCATSRARLVIQETQYFGPGTRLLVL.